This TCR beta chain was profiled in a study of early T cells in non-severe SARS-CoV-2 infection. Study background: The chains were unpaired, and the sequenced material was bulk RNA from unsorted whole blood.

The length of the CDR3 is 15 residues. CDR1 and CDR2 from the germline V gene are MNHEY and SMNVEV (reference sequence). The ends were cut back, 8 bases at V and 0 bases at J, with 14 bases in the middle. TCRdb independently ran MiXCR on the 5' RACE reads; one entry per CDR3 protein. Of about 60,000 distinct CDR3 sequences in the sample, over 9.5% were seen once. Sequences were obtained from whole blood. The TCR sequence derives from an adult who was a healthcare worker with PCR-confirmed SARS-CoV-2 infection or an uninfected control (not recorded which). The chain has TRBV27 and TRBJ2-4; no definite D call. CDR3 amino acids: CASRAGRLAKNIQYF. The CDR3 DNA is TGTGCCAGCCGCGCCGGGCGGCTAGCCAAAAACATTCAGTACTTC.